The following is a TCR beta chain sequence with its context. The source of the sample is a study of blood T cell repertoires in COVID-19. Study-level information: The United States, Italy and Spain were the sources of the acute and convalescent COVID-19 samples. T cells, B-cell-depleted T cells, or PBMCs provided the cDNA or gDNA that served as material.

With 5 bases removed from V and 1 base from J, the gap between germline ends came to 14 bases. Per the germline V gene, CDR1 is SEHNR and CDR2 is FQNEAQ (reference sequence). The CDR3 runs to 15 residues. How the authors handled the data: The assay estimated nucleated cells by amplifying reference gene primers. Sequencing used immunoSEQ multiplex PCR; TCRdb keeps in-frame clones, though not all of them. V, J and clone size are those of that table, while D and trimming were read from the DNA. The sample consists of some 400,000 clones, more than 75% of them appearing once. The receptor comes from a human donor in a cohort sampled during active COVID-19. The sample comprised peripheral blood. The V and J genes are TRBV7-9 and TRBJ1-1; maybe TRBD1 (5 bases). The CDR3 region is CASSPQGHPNTEAFF. DNA for the CDR3: TGTGCCAGCAGCCCCCAAGGACACCCGAACACTGAAGCTTTCTTT.